The T cell receptor beta chain under discussion was sequenced for a study of early T cells in non-severe SARS-CoV-2 infection. Whole-study findings and limits: Comparison of clonotypes with VDJdb favored anti-spike CD8 responses while missing private and CD4 specificities.

This clonotype was seen at least ten times. Its target is unknown. The CDR3 loop spans 16 amino acids. Trimming removed 4 bases from V and 8 bases from J; junction bases left unmatched: 13. Looked up from germline, CDR1 is SGHRS and CDR2 is YFSETQ. Unique molecular identifiers (one per individual cDNA molecule) were attached. Using its own MiXCR run on the 5' RACE reads, TCRdb lists one record per CDR3 protein. Of 25,000 to 30,000 distinct CDR3 sequences listed, roughly 5.6% are singletons. The sequence was collected from an adult who was a healthcare worker with PCR-confirmed SARS-CoV-2 infection or an uninfected control (not recorded which). The sequenced sample consisted of whole blood. The chain carries TRBV5-1 and TRBJ2-1; the match to TRBD2 covers 9 bases. CDR3 residues: CASSKGNSGSGDEQFF. CDR3 DNA sequence: TGCGCCAGCAGCAAAGGAAATAGCGGGAGTGGGGATGAGCAGTTCTTC.